This T cell receptor beta chain was sequenced for a study of blood T cell repertoires in COVID-19. Study-wide context: Whether acute or convalescent, the COVID-19 samples came from the United States, Italy and Spain. From T cells, B-cell-depleted T cells, or PBMCs came the material, which was cDNA or gDNA.

TCRdb keeps only in-frame clones here, not all; method: immunoSEQ multiplex PCR. Of 250,000 to 300,000 clones listed, 88% are singletons. The clonotype comes from a woman aged 25 to 39 with COVID-19, enrolled during active disease. Sequenced sample: peripheral blood.

This CDR3 is CASLGAVTQYF. CDR3 bases: TGTGCCAGCCTCGGTGCGGTGACCCAGTACTTC. The V call is TRBV11-2, the J call TRBJ2-5, with unresolved D. This CDR3 contains 11 residues. The V and J ends lost 8 bases and 7 bases respectively, with 11 bases between them. Germline CDR1 and CDR2: SGHAT and FQNNGV.